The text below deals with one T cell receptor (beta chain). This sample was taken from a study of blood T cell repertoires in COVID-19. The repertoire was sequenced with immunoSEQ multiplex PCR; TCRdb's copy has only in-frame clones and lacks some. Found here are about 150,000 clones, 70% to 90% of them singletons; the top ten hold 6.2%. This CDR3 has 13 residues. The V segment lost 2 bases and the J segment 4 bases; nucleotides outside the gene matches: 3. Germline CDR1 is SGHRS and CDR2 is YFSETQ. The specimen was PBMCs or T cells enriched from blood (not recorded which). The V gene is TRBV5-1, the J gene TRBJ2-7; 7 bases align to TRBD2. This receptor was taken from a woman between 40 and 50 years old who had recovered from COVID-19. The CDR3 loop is CASSFGGGYEQYF. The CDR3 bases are TGCGCCAGCAGCTTCGGGGGAGGGTACGAGCAGTACTTC.